The 25 T cell receptor beta chains reported below all come from one sample, sequenced in a study of CD8 T cells in ankylosing spondylitis. Study-wide results and limits: Fewer than ten highly homologous variants made up a TCR beta motif, and this motif appeared characteristic of ankylosing spondylitis blood.

TCRdb processed the 5' RACE reads anew with MiXCR; each CDR3 protein has one entry. The table includes 650,000 to 800,000 distinct CDR3 sequences, around 20% detected once. These receptors have no known antigen. Material: blood, either unsorted or a sorted T cell fraction (not recorded which). The receptors originated from a male donor with ankylosing spondylitis.

This clonotype was seen only a few times. The chain uses TRBV20-1 and TRBJ2-7, with TRBD2 matching over 10 bases. Per germline, CDR1 DFQATT and CDR2 SNEGSKA (reference sequence). Trimming cost V 2 bases and J 0 bases; bases outside gene matches: 4. This CDR3 is 15 amino acids long. CDR3 sequence reads: CSARPIAGGSYEQYF. CDR3 coding DNA: TGCAGTGCTAGACCCATAGCGGGGGGCTCCTACGAGCAGTACTTC.

The CDR3 sequence: CASSLQGTGNQPQHF. CDR3 DNA sequence: TGTGCCAGCAGTTTGCAGGGAACTGGAAATCAGCCCCAGCATTTT. This sequence joins TRBV12-3 or TRBV12-4 and TRBJ1-5, with D tentatively TRBD1 (5 bases). This CDR3 spans 15 amino acids. Trimming stripped 3 bases from V and 4 bases from J, with 13 bases between.

This chain uses TRBV30 with TRBJ2-1; TRBD2 might be the D (6 bases). Germline CDR1 reads GTSNPN; CDR2 reads SVGIG (reference sequence). The ends were cut back, 5 bases at V and 2 bases at J, with 19 bases in the middle. The CDR3 is 16 residues long. The CDR3, as DNA: TGTGCCTGGGGTTCCCCTATAGCGGTCGCCTACAATGAGCAGTTCTTC. As protein: CAWGSPIAVAYNEQFF.

The V call is TRBV7-2, the J call TRBJ1-1; D call uncertain. Germline assignment: CDR1 SGHTA and CDR2 FQGNSA. V lost 8 bases to trimming and J lost 1 base, with 14 bases between them. CDR3 size: 14 residues. In nucleotides, the CDR3 is TGTGCCAGCTCCCCCGGCAGGTGGAACACTGAAGCTTTCTTT. Protein: CASSPGRWNTEAFF. The full variable domain, completed using reference TRBV7-2 and TRBJ1-1, is GAGVSQSPSNKVTEKGKDVELRCDPISGHTALYWYRQSLGQGLEFLIYFQGNSAPDKSGLPSDRFSAERTGGSVSTLTIQRTQQEDSAVYLCASSPGRWNTEAFFGQGTRLTVV.

This clonotype has just a few counts. The chain has TRBV27 and TRBJ2-7, with 9 bases lining up with TRBD1. The CDR3 is made up of 17 amino acids. Germline CDR1 and CDR2: MNHEY and SMNVEV (reference sequence). V gave up 4 bases and J gave up 3 bases; unmatched junction bases: 13. CDR3 nucleotide sequence: TGTGCCAGCAGTTACGCAGGACAGGGGTCCCTACTCTACGAGCAGTACTTC. As protein: CASSYAGQGSLLYEQYF.

This clonotype has only a few counts. The chain combines TRBV6-5 with TRBJ2-7; 10 nucleotides agree with TRBD1. Germline CDR1 is MNHEY and CDR2 is SVGAGI. The CDR3 contains 15 residues. After removal of 7 bases from V and 4 bases from J, the junction contained 10 bases not matched to a gene. The CDR3 nucleotides are TGTGCCAGCAATTTCGGACAGGGGGGAAATTACGAGCAGTACTTC. Amino acids: CASNFGQGGNYEQYF.

The chain carries TRBV6-1 and TRBJ2-4, with D possibly TRBD2 on 5 matching bases. The length of the CDR3 is 17 residues. Germline-derived CDR1 and CDR2 are MNHNS and SASEGT. Trimming removed 5 bases at V and 2 bases at J, with 19 bases between. The CDR3 sequence: CASSPRSGSATKNIQYF. DNA for the CDR3: TGTGCCAGCAGTCCCCGGTCGGGGAGCGCGACCAAAAACATTCAGTACTTC.

The chain uses TRBV5-1 and TRBJ2-7; 7 bases agree with TRBD2. The CDR3 has 14 residues. The ends lost 4 bases at V and 5 bases at J; junction bases unmatched: 9. CDR1 SGHRS and CDR2 YFSETQ come from the germline V gene. DNA for the CDR3: TGCGCCAGCAGCAAAGCGGGACCCCTTAACGAGCAGTACTTC. Its protein product is CASSKAGPLNEQYF.

The chain is built from TRBV11-1 and TRBJ2-3; TRBD2 matches at 9 bases. Trimming at V came to 6 bases and at J to 4 bases, leaving 17 bases not matched to a gene. The CDR3 consists of 18 residues. Germline CDR1 reads SGHAT; CDR2 reads FQDESV (reference sequence). The CDR3 here is CASSSPGKRGGGPDTQYF. The CDR3 DNA sequence: TGTGCCAGCAGTTCACCCGGGAAACGCGGGGGGGGCCCAGATACGCAGTATTTT.

The chain links TRBV11-2 to TRBJ2-1; D not resolved. The germline V and J ends were trimmed by 2 bases and 0 bases, with 11 bases remaining between them. CDR1 is SGHAT and CDR2 is FQNNGV in the germline V gene. The CDR3 spans 16 residues. The CDR3 DNA follows: TGTGCCAGCAGCTTATTTACTGCTGACTCCTACAATGAGCAGTTCTTC. It encodes CASSLFTADSYNEQFF.

This chain's CDR3 is CSGGDRVHNEQFF. The CDR3 DNA reads TGCAGTGGGGGGGACAGGGTCCACAATGAGCAGTTCTTC. V usage is TRBV20-1 and J usage is TRBJ2-1; 9 bases line up with TRBD1. The CDR3 has 13 amino acids. Germline CDR1 reads DFQATT; CDR2 reads SNEGSKA (reference sequence). Germline trimming cut 7 bases from V and 5 bases from J; bases unmatched to any gene: 6.

V usage is TRBV7-9 and J usage is TRBJ1-1; 9 nucleotides match TRBD1. The V gene's germline CDR1 is SEHNR and CDR2 FQNEAQ (reference sequence). The CDR3 covers 14 residues. CDR3 protein: CATAKQGASTEAFF. The DNA of the CDR3 is TGTGCGACGGCGAAACAGGGGGCGAGCACTGAAGCTTTCTTT.

This clonotype was observed a handful of times. For the CDR3, the DNA is TGTGCCAGCAGTAATGACAGGGGGCGCGAAAAACTGTTTTTT. Translating it yields CASSNDRGREKLFF. The chain has TRBV27 and TRBJ1-4, with 10 bases aligning to TRBD1. The trim removed 5 bases at V and 8 bases at J, leaving 5 bases unmatched. Germline-derived CDR1 and CDR2 are MNHEY and SMNVEV (reference sequence). This CDR3 region has 14 residues.

This clonotype occurred a few times. This chain links TRBV6-1 with TRBJ1-5; a possible D gene is TRBD1 (5 bases). V gave up 8 bases and J gave up 2 bases, with 16 bases separating them. This CDR3 is built from 15 residues. The germline V gene encodes CDR1 MNHNS and CDR2 SASEGT. The chain's CDR3 is CASFDGAFRNQPQHF. CDR3 sequence (DNA): TGTGCCAGCTTTGATGGGGCATTCCGCAATCAGCCCCAGCATTTT.

This clonotype has a count of ten or more. The rearrangement joins TRBV29-1 to TRBJ2-6, with unresolved D. The length of the CDR3 is 14 residues. Looked up from germline, CDR1 is SQVTM and CDR2 is ANQGSEA. Trimming took 4 bases from V and 1 from J, leaving 8 bases between them. In DNA form, the CDR3 reads TGCAGCGTTGGGGTGGCGTCTGGGGCCAACGTCCTGACTTTC. This gives the protein CSVGVASGANVLTF. Filled out from reference TRBV29-1 and TRBJ2-6, the complete variable domain reads SAVISQKPSRDICQRGTSLTIQCQVDSQVTMMFWYRQQPGQSLTLIATANQGSEATYESGFVIDKFPISRPNLTFSTLTVSNMSPEDSSIYLCSVGVASGANVLTFGAGSRLTVL.

The genes are TRBV20-1 and TRBJ2-3; the match to TRBD2 covers 10 bases. V gave up 5 bases and J gave up 4 bases; unmatched junction bases: 6. The germline V gene encodes CDR1 DFQATT and CDR2 SNEGSKA (reference sequence). The CDR3 covers 14 residues. The CDR3: CSAWKREGADTQYF. The DNA of the CDR3 is TGCAGTGCTTGGAAGCGGGAGGGGGCAGATACGCAGTATTTT.

This clonotype has only a few counts. This chain connects TRBV29-1 to TRBJ1-4; the D gene is possibly TRBD1 (5 bases). The CDR3 sequence is 13 residues long. The germline V gene has CDR1 SQVTM and CDR2 ANQGSEA. Trimming shortened V by 7 bases and J by 4 bases, and 13 bases separated the two germline ends. CDR3 sequence: CSGRQSGNEKLFF. As DNA, the CDR3 is TGCAGCGGGCGACAGTCTGGTAATGAAAAACTGTTTTTT.

The table lists this clonotype with a few counts. The genes are TRBV9 and TRBJ2-1; the D is unclear. The V gene lost 4 bases and the J gene lost 5 bases, with 16 bases spanning the gap. Germline V CDR1 and CDR2: SGDLS, YYNGEE. The CDR3 length is 15 residues. CDR3 residues: CASSPSTARNNEQFF. The CDR3 DNA reads as TGTGCCAGCAGCCCAAGTACAGCTAGGAACAATGAGCAGTTCTTC.

This clonotype was detected a few times. The V call is TRBV25-1, the J call TRBJ2-5; D call uncertain. The CDR3 extends over 13 amino acids. In germline, CDR1 is MGHDK, CDR2 SYGVNS. Trimming stripped 4 bases from V and 0 bases from J, with 6 bases between. The CDR3 protein is CASSAANQETQYF. DNA of the CDR3: TGTGCCAGCAGTGCGGCCAACCAAGAGACCCAGTACTTC.

The rearrangement joins TRBV7-9 to TRBJ2-3; 8 bases map to TRBD2. V lost 6 bases to trimming and J lost 2 bases; unmatched junction nucleotides: 7. The CDR3 spans 15 residues. Germline CDR1 SEHNR, CDR2 FQNEAQ (reference sequence). CDR3 loop: CASRTRTSYTDTQYF. The CDR3 coding sequence is TGTGCCAGCAGAACTAGGACTAGCTACACAGATACGCAGTATTTT.

This clonotype was found a few times. The chain recombines TRBV9 with TRBJ2-7, with 9 positions matching TRBD1. Germline V gene lookup returns CDR1 SGDLS and CDR2 YYNGEE. V gave up 3 bases and J gave up 0 bases; unmatched junction bases: 16. This CDR3 is built from 19 residues. This CDR3 reads CASSAGQGRNGLSSYEQYF. Here the CDR3 DNA reads TGTGCCAGCAGCGCAGGACAGGGGAGAAACGGCCTGAGCTCCTACGAGCAGTACTTC. The full variable domain, rest sourced from reference TRBV9 and TRBJ2-7, is DSGVTQTPKHLITATGQRVTLRCSPRSGDLSVYWYQQSLDQGLQFLIQYYNGEERAKGNILERFSAQQFPDLHSELNLSSLELGDSALYFCASSAGQGRNGLSSYEQYFGPGTRLTVT.

The V call is TRBV18, the J call TRBJ1-1; TRBD1 aligns across 8 bases. This CDR3 region has 16 residues. Germline lookup yields CDR1 KGHSH and CDR2 LQKENI. V dropped 4 bases and J dropped 3; count of bases not matched to a gene: 10. As DNA, the CDR3 is TGTGCCAGCTCACAAACCCAGGGGGCGATGCACACTGAAGCTTTCTTT. This encodes CASSQTQGAMHTEAFF.

This clonotype has more than one count but fewer than ten. The chain employs TRBV27 and TRBJ2-2; 8 nucleotides align to TRBD2. This CDR3 comprises 17 residues. Germline V lookup: CDR1 MNHEY, CDR2 SMNVEV (reference sequence). The V and J ends lost 6 bases and 2 bases, in that order; junction bases with no gene match: 11. The CDR3 DNA sequence: TGTGCCAGCAGCCGCTGGGCGGGGGGCGCCAACACCGGGGAGCTGTTTTTT. It translates to CASSRWAGGANTGELFF.

This chain uses TRBV28 with TRBJ2-2; no reliable D call. The CDR3 length is 16 residues. Germline CDR1 MDHEN, CDR2 SYDVKM. V was pared by 0 bases and J by 0 bases, with 8 bases between. Written as DNA, the CDR3 is TGTGCCAGCAGTTTATGGGATGGGACGAACACCGGGGAGCTGTTTTTT. It is translated as CASSLWDGTNTGELFF.

The V and J genes are TRBV9 and TRBJ2-1; 9 positions agree with TRBD2. Germline V gene lookup returns CDR1 SGDLS and CDR2 YYNGEE. The CDR3 sequence is 16 residues long. V shed 6 bases and J 6 bases; nucleotides not matched to a gene: 13. Here the CDR3 reads CASTRGGLAGFNEQFF. CDR3 DNA: TGTGCCAGCACCAGAGGTGGGCTAGCGGGATTCAATGAGCAGTTCTTC.